Each of the 15 T cell receptor beta chains below was sequenced from the same sample in a study of blood T cell repertoires in COVID-19. Using immunoSEQ multiplex PCR, the repertoire was profiled, and TCRdb retains in-frame clones only, with some absent. The sample has roughly 160,000 clones, around nine tenths seen once. Source material: peripheral blood. Receptor source: a man aged 50 or older with acute or convalescent COVID-19.

The rearrangement uses TRBV5-1 and TRBJ2-5; D perhaps matches TRBD2 (6 bases). CDR1 and CDR2 (germline): SGHRS, YFSETQ. Trimming pared 4 bases from V and 5 bases from J, leaving 12 bases between. This CDR3 has 13 amino acids. The DNA for the CDR3 is TGCGCCAGCAGCGCTAGCGATCCGGAGACCCAGTACTTC. Translating it yields CASSASDPETQYF.

The rearrangement uses TRBV18 and TRBJ1-5; D uncertain. Between the trimmed V and J ends, which lost 1 base and 0 bases, there was a span of 13 bases. The CDR3 consists of 17 residues. Per the germline V gene, CDR1 is KGHSH and CDR2 is LQKENI. The CDR3 reads CASSPLGRSDSNQPQHF. CDR3 bases: TGTGCCAGCTCACCACTAGGCCGAAGCGATAGCAATCAGCCCCAGCATTTT.

This clone was picked up one time. The chain employs TRBV2 and TRBJ2-7; D not resolved. The CDR3 sequence is 13 residues long. From germline, CDR1 is SNHLY and CDR2 FYNNEI. Trimming stripped 8 bases from V and 2 bases from J, with 13 bases between. CDR3 nucleotide sequence: TGTGCCAGCCAAGCTCTGATAACCTACGAGCAGTACTTC. Protein sequence: CASQALITYEQYF.

The V and J genes are TRBV27 and TRBJ2-3; no clear D. Germline assignment: CDR1 MNHEY and CDR2 SMNVEV (reference sequence). The CDR3 is 13 amino acids. V lost 1 base, J lost 6 bases, and 8 bases lay in between. CDR3 in amino acids: CASSLLDSDTQYF. CDR3 DNA sequence: TGTGCCAGCAGTTTATTAGACTCGGATACGCAGTATTTT.

J is TRBJ1-4 and V is TRBV2; no firm D call. The CDR3 is made up of 15 amino acids. Per germline, CDR1 SNHLY and CDR2 FYNNEI. Between the trimmed V and J ends, which lost 6 bases and 6 bases, there was a span of 17 bases. In DNA form, the CDR3 reads TGTGCCAGCAGGCCCCGAGGTAATTTGGATGAAAAACTGTTTTTT. Its protein product is CASRPRGNLDEKLFF.

This clone has just one count. The chain carries TRBV5-1 and TRBJ1-6, with D uncertain. The ends were cut back, 6 bases at V and 10 bases at J, with 17 bases in the middle. The CDR3 has 14 amino acids. CDR1 is SGHRS and CDR2 is YFSETQ in the germline V gene. The CDR3 sequence: CASTHGSPGSPLHF. DNA for the CDR3: TGCGCCAGCACCCACGGCTCCCCGGGGTCACCCCTCCACTTT.

The chain is built from TRBV9 and TRBJ1-1; 7 bases are shared with TRBD1. The CDR3 consists of 14 residues. CDR1 SGDLS and CDR2 YYNGEE come from the germline V gene. J was trimmed by 7 bases and V by 0 bases; bases with no gene match: 6. The CDR3 loop reads CASSVVRGLDEAFF. The CDR3, as DNA: TGTGCCAGCAGCGTAGTAAGGGGGCTAGATGAAGCTTTCTTT.

The J gene is TRBJ2-6, the V gene TRBV9; unclear D gene. V lost 3 bases and J lost 0, with 13 bases in between. Germline V gene lookup returns CDR1 SGDLS and CDR2 YYNGEE. This CDR3 contains 17 residues. CDR3 amino acids: CASSDRHGSSGANVLTF. CDR3 nucleotides: TGTGCCAGCAGCGATAGACACGGCAGCTCTGGGGCCAACGTCCTGACTTTC.

The CDR3 protein is CASSLATANTEAFF. As DNA, the CDR3 is TGTGCCAGCAGCCTAGCGACAGCGAACACTGAAGCTTTCTTT. J is TRBJ1-1 and V is TRBV5-5; D is possibly TRBD1 (5 bases). Germline CDR1 reads SGHKS; CDR2 reads YYEKEE (reference sequence). The V gene lost 4 bases and the J gene lost 1 base, with 11 bases spanning the gap. CDR3 length equals 14 residues.

The J gene is TRBJ2-3, the V gene TRBV6-5; 7 nucleotides align to TRBD1. V was clipped by 4 bases and J by 1 base; unmatched bases: 2. Germline values: CDR1 MNHEY, CDR2 SVGAGI. CDR3 length equals 14 residues. The CDR3, as DNA: TGTGCCAGCAGTTTGACAGGGCGCACAGATACGCAGTATTTT. Translation: CASSLTGRTDTQYF.

This chain connects TRBV6-2 or TRBV6-3 to TRBJ1-1; D perhaps matches TRBD1 (5 bases). Between the trimmed V and J ends, which lost 0 bases and 1 base, there was a span of 27 bases. The CDR3 extends over 21 amino acids. CDR1 MNHEY and CDR2 SVGEGT come from the germline V gene. In DNA, the CDR3 is TGTGCCAGCAGTTACTCGATACTTCCGCGGGGCAAATATCCTCGGAACACTGAAGCTTTCTTT. Translation gives CASSYSILPRGKYPRNTEAFF.

The V gene is TRBV6-5, the J gene TRBJ2-1; TRBD1 aligns across 7 bases. V lost 6 bases to trimming and J lost 5 bases; unmatched junction nucleotides: 10. The length of the CDR3 is 15 residues. The V gene's germline CDR1 is MNHEY and CDR2 SVGAGI. CDR3 sequence (DNA): TGTGCCAGCAGGCTCCGGGACAGCCGAGACAATGAGCAGTTCTTC. It specifies CASRLRDSRDNEQFF.

Comment on this clone: Other DNA sequences of this sample code for an identical CDR3. The chain links TRBV10-3 to TRBJ2-7; 8 positions match TRBD1. CDR1 ENHRY and CDR2 SYGVKD come from the germline V gene. The CDR3 consists of 14 residues. V shed 2 bases, J shed 1 base, and the junction held 1 base outside the gene matches. DNA for the CDR3: TGTGCCATCAGTGAGGGACAGGGATCCTACGAGCAGTACTTC. Its protein product is CAISEGQGSYEQYF.

V and J are TRBV28 and TRBJ2-7, with 8 nucleotides matching TRBD1. The V segment lost 8 bases and the J segment 3 bases; nucleotides outside the gene matches: 6. The CDR3 runs to 13 residues. Germline-derived CDR1 and CDR2 are MDHEN and SYDVKM. CDR3 loop: CASSQGARYEQYV. The CDR3 DNA reads TGTGCCAGCTCCCAGGGGGCGCGCTACGAGCAGTACGTC.

CDR3 sequence: CASSGYKQGALGYTF. CDR3 in DNA: TGTGCCAGCTCGGGGTATAAACAGGGGGCGCTTGGCTACACCTTC. V is TRBV28 and J is TRBJ1-2, with TRBD1 matching 9 bases. The CDR3 extends over 15 amino acids. V lost 8 bases, J lost 7 bases, and 14 bases stayed unmatched. CDR1 and CDR2 (germline): MDHEN, SYDVKM.